Here is one T cell receptor (beta chain) with its context. These data come from a study of blood T cell repertoires in COVID-19. J was trimmed by 5 bases and V by 3 bases; bases with no gene match: 2. The V gene's germline CDR1 is SGHTA and CDR2 FQGTGA. The CDR3 runs to 13 residues. Measured with immunoSEQ multiplex PCR; TCRdb has only the in-frame clones, and not every one. The data contain about 250,000 clones, 85% of them singletons. The chain recombines TRBV7-3 with TRBJ2-3, with 7 bases identical to TRBD1. Sequenced material: peripheral blood. The source of this sequence is a man between 45 and 60 years old with active or convalescent COVID-19. In DNA, the CDR3 is TGTGCCAGCAGCTTCACAGGGGAAGATACGCAGTATTTT. Its translation: CASSFTGEDTQYF.